These 30 T cell receptor beta chains came from one sample sequenced in a study of blood T cell repertoires in COVID-19. Sequenced by immunoSEQ multiplex PCR; TCRdb stores in-frame clones only, minus some. Found here are about 50,000 clones, 75% to 80% of them singletons; the top ten hold roughly a fifth. Material for sequencing was peripheral blood. These receptors originate from a man aged 50 to 60 with active or convalescent COVID-19.

The table lists this clone with a few counts. The chain carries TRBV5-4 and TRBJ2-2, with no clear D. V lost 2 bases and J 8 bases, leaving 4 bases between the germline ends. The CDR3 is 11 amino acids. Germline CDR1 SGHNT, CDR2 YYREEE (reference sequence). This CDR3 is CASSFNGELFF. The CDR3 region has the DNA TGTGCCAGCAGCTTCAATGGGGAGCTGTTTTTT.

V is TRBV12-5 and J is TRBJ1-6; D gene ambiguous. Deletions cut 5 bases from V and 7 bases from J, with 6 bases between. The germline CDR1 and CDR2 sequences are LGHNT and FRNRAP. CDR3 length equals 12 residues. In DNA, the CDR3 is TGTGCTAGTGGTCCATTCAATTCACCCCTCCACTTT. Its translation: CASGPFNSPLHF.

In its sample, this clone was seen once. The chain has TRBV10-2 and TRBJ2-1; maybe TRBD2 (5 bases). The germline V and J ends were trimmed by 1 base and 5 bases, with 12 bases remaining between them. The germline V gene has CDR1 WSHSY and CDR2 SAAADI. The length of the CDR3 is 15 residues. CDR3 nucleotide sequence: TGCGCCAGCAGTGAGTTTTCTAGCTGGAACAATGAGCAGTTCTTC. This sequence encodes CASSEFSSWNNEQFF.

The J gene is TRBJ1-3, the V gene TRBV5-1, with no clear D. The germline gives CDR1 SGHRS, CDR2 YFSETQ. This CDR3 has 15 residues. V lost 2 bases to trimming and J lost 0 bases, with 9 bases between them. CDR3 coding DNA: TGCGCCAGCAGCTTAGAGGCGGGCTCTGGAAACACCATATATTTT. Its translation: CASSLEAGSGNTIYF.

V and J are TRBV7-9 and TRBJ1-6, with TRBD1 as a possible D gene (6 bases). This CDR3 is 17 amino acids long. CDR1 is SEHNR, CDR2 FQNEAQ, per germline (reference sequence). V lost 0 bases and J 9 bases, leaving 18 bases between the germline ends. The CDR3 DNA sequence: TGTGCCAGCAGCTTAGCCTTCCAGGGGACATCGATTTCACCCCTCCACTTT. Amino acids: CASSLAFQGTSISPLHF.

This sequence joins TRBV7-9 and TRBJ2-1; the match to TRBD1 covers 9 bases. Germline assignment: CDR1 SEHNR and CDR2 FQNEAQ (reference sequence). Losses at the gene ends were 1 base for V and 5 bases for J; bases not matched to a gene: 0. CDR3 length: 14 residues. The CDR3 bases are TGTGCCAGCAGCTTAGGGACAGGGGACAATGAGCAGTTCTTC. Amino acid sequence: CASSLGTGDNEQFF.

The rearrangement uses TRBV27 and TRBJ2-1; 7 nucleotides agree with TRBD2. Germline trimming cut 9 bases from V and 16 bases from J; bases unmatched to any gene: 12. CDR1 MNHEY and CDR2 SMNVEV come from the germline V gene (reference sequence). This CDR3 has 11 amino acids. CDR3 in DNA: TGTGCCAGTACCTCCCGGGGGGTCCACTTCTTC. Translated, it gives CASTSRGVHFF.

This clone is a singleton in its sample. This chain uses TRBV5-1 with TRBJ1-1, with a weak D call TRBD1 (5 bases). V was shortened by 0 bases and J by 9 bases, with 12 bases between the two germline ends. The germline V gene encodes CDR1 SGHRS and CDR2 YFSETQ. There are 13 residues in the CDR3. CDR3 protein: CASSLEGPPQAFF. For the CDR3, the DNA is TGCGCCAGCAGCTTGGAGGGGCCCCCACAAGCTTTCTTT.

This chain links TRBV28 with TRBJ2-5, with TRBD1 as a possible D gene (5 bases). CDR1 and CDR2 (germline): MDHEN, SYDVKM. CDR3 length: 13 residues. V was pared by 4 bases and J by 2 bases, with 8 bases between. The CDR3 DNA follows: TGTGCCAGCAGTTCGGCAGGGCAAGAGACCCAGTACTTC. Protein sequence: CASSSAGQETQYF.

This sequence joins TRBV19 and TRBJ2-1; tentative D call: TRBD2 (6 bases). This CDR3 has 14 residues. The V end lost 6 bases, the J end lost 3 bases, and 12 bases lay between the germline ends. CDR1 is LNHDA and CDR2 is SQIVND in the germline V gene (reference sequence). DNA of the CDR3: TGTGCCAGTAGGCCCCCGGGAGACTACAATGAGCAGTTCTTC. This encodes CASRPPGDYNEQFF.

This rearrangement joins TRBV5-6 to TRBJ2-7, with TRBD1 as a possible D gene (5 bases). Per germline, CDR1 SGHDT and CDR2 YYEEEE. The CDR3 extends over 13 amino acids. Deletions cut 2 bases from V and 3 bases from J, with 9 bases between. The CDR3 bases are TGTGCCAGCAGCTTAGACAGTTTCTACGAGCAGTACTTC. Its translation: CASSLDSFYEQYF.

The rearrangement links TRBV6-1 to TRBJ2-7, with D perhaps matching TRBD1 (6 bases). CDR1 and CDR2 (germline): MNHNS, SASEGT. V gave up 1 base and J gave up 1 base, with 17 bases separating them. The CDR3 totals 17 residues. CDR3 sequence (DNA): TGTGCCAGCAGTGAAGTCGGTCTAGGACAGAATTCCTACGAGCAGTACTTC. It specifies CASSEVGLGQNSYEQYF.

This sequence joins TRBV5-5 and TRBJ1-3; perhaps TRBD1 as D (5 bases). The CDR3 is 15 residues long. Trimming stripped 0 bases from V and 4 bases from J, with 11 bases between. Germline CDR1 SGHKS, CDR2 YYEKEE (reference sequence). CDR3 sequence (DNA): TGTGCCAGCAGCTTGGCCGGGGGGGAAGGAAACACCATATATTTT. Protein product: CASSLAGGEGNTIYF.

The gene calls are TRBV15 and TRBJ2-1; tentative D call: TRBD1 (6 bases). V lost 11 bases to trimming and J lost 7 bases, with 18 bases between them. Germline CDR1 and CDR2: LNHNV and YYDKDF (reference sequence). The CDR3 runs to 13 residues. CDR3 amino acids: CAAGPGTNNEQFF. In DNA, the CDR3 is TGTGCCGCCGGGCCCGGGACAAATAATGAGCAGTTCTTC. The full variable domain, completed using reference TRBV15 and TRBJ2-1, is DAMVIQNPRYQVTQFGKPVTLSCSQTLNHNVMYWYQQKSSQAPKLLFHYYDKDFNNEADTPDNFQSRRPNTSFCFLDIRSPGLGDTAMYLCAAGPGTNNEQFFGPGTRLTVL.

The chain is built from TRBV6-5 and TRBJ1-2; weak D call: TRBD1 (6 bases). CDR3 length: 15 amino acids. Looked up from germline, CDR1 is MNHEY and CDR2 is SVGAGI. The V and J ends lost 0 bases and 6 bases respectively, with 14 bases between them. The CDR3 region is CASSYSIGQLNGYTF. In nucleotides, the CDR3 is TGTGCCAGCAGTTACTCGATAGGACAGTTAAATGGCTACACCTTC.

The DNA of the CDR3 is TGTGCCACCTATCGACAGGGATCGGATAATTCACCCCTCCACTTT. This translates into CATYRQGSDNSPLHF. The J gene is TRBJ1-6, the V gene TRBV28, with 7 bases matching TRBD1. The CDR3 sequence is 15 residues long. V shed 10 bases, J shed 5 bases, and the junction held 11 bases outside the gene matches. Germline-derived CDR1 and CDR2 are MDHEN and SYDVKM.

This chain uses TRBV27 with TRBJ2-7; perhaps TRBD2 as D (7 bases). The CDR3 sequence is 14 residues long. V was shortened by 7 bases and J by 5 bases, with 18 bases between the two germline ends. In germline, CDR1 is MNHEY, CDR2 SMNVEV (reference sequence). In DNA, the CDR3 is TGTGCCAGCAACTATGGGGGGGCTGGGGACGAGCAGTACTTC. Its translation is CASNYGGAGDEQYF.

V is TRBV10-3 and J is TRBJ2-1; TRBD2 matches 8 bases. J gave up 7 bases and V 4 bases, and 6 bases lay outside the gene matches. The CDR3 totals 14 residues. Per germline, CDR1 ENHRY and CDR2 SYGVKD. The CDR3: CAISGPGGGNEQFF. The CDR3 region has the DNA TGTGCCATCAGTGGACCAGGCGGGGGGAATGAGCAGTTCTTC.

This chain uses TRBV10-3 with TRBJ2-5, with TRBD2 matching over 9 bases. The V and J ends lost 0 bases and 5 bases, in that order; junction bases with no gene match: 10. Germline CDR1 ENHRY, CDR2 SYGVKD. This CDR3 contains 17 residues. The CDR3 bases are TGTGCCATCAGTGAGTCGTCTCGCGGGAGGGCCGTGGAGACCCAGTACTTC. Amino acid sequence: CAISESSRGRAVETQYF.

The genes are TRBV20-1 and TRBJ2-7; 10 bases map to TRBD2. Germline assignment: CDR1 DFQATT and CDR2 SNEGSKA (reference sequence). Losses at the gene ends were 3 bases for V and 0 bases for J; bases not matched to a gene: 5. The CDR3 consists of 15 residues. CDR3 bases: TGCAGTGCTAGTTCGGGACTAGCGAACTCCTACGAGCAGTACTTC. Protein product: CSASSGLANSYEQYF.

V is TRBV19 and J is TRBJ1-5; 8 positions agree with TRBD1. Germline values: CDR1 LNHDA, CDR2 SQIVND (reference sequence). This CDR3 spans 13 amino acids. Unmatched junction bases numbered 5, after V lost 7 bases and J lost 6 bases. CDR3 DNA: TGTGCCAGTACAGGGGGCTTAGGTCAGCCCCAGCATTTT. It codes for CASTGGLGQPQHF.

The chain combines TRBV3-1 (or the pseudogene TRBV3-2) with TRBJ2-1; D is possibly TRBD2 (6 bases). V gave up 0 bases and J gave up 9 bases, with 24 bases separating them. Germline assignment: CDR1 LGHDT and CDR2 YNNKEL (reference sequence). This CDR3 contains 18 residues. As DNA, the CDR3 is TGTGCCAGCAGCCAAGATCCCGTTGGGGGGACCCAAAACAGTGAGCAGTTCTTC. This translates into CASSQDPVGGTQNSEQFF.

The V and J genes are TRBV10-3 and TRBJ2-3; a weak D match, TRBD1 (5 bases). The CDR3 is made up of 17 amino acids. Germline assignment: CDR1 ENHRY and CDR2 SYGVKD. V was shortened by 7 bases and J by 0 bases, with 20 bases between the two germline ends. The CDR3 DNA reads TGTGCCATCAAGGCAATATCAGGGCACCCTAGCACAGATACGCAGTATTTT. Its translation is CAIKAISGHPSTDTQYF.

This sequence joins TRBV21-1 and TRBJ2-4; TRBD1 was called by the table and not checked on the DNA. TRBV21-1 is described as a pseudogene. The CDR3 extends over 16 amino acids. The CDR3 protein is CASSRQGWGGKNIQYF. DNA for the CDR3: TGTGCCAGCAGCAGACAGGGTTGGGGTGGCAAAAACATTCAGTACTTC.

J is TRBJ2-7 and V is TRBV7-6, with a weak D call TRBD2 (6 bases). With 4 bases removed from V and 0 bases from J, the gap between germline ends came to 7 bases. Germline V lookup: CDR1 SGHVS, CDR2 FNYEAQ. The CDR3 totals 13 residues. The CDR3 sequence: CASSWDSSYEQYF. The CDR3 region has the DNA TGTGCCAGCAGCTGGGACTCCTCCTACGAGCAGTACTTC.

The chain combines TRBV5-1 with TRBJ1-4; D might be TRBD1 (5 bases). Looked up from germline, CDR1 is SGHRS and CDR2 is YFSETQ. The CDR3 is 15 amino acids. The ends were cut back, 0 bases at V and 6 bases at J, with 12 bases in the middle. CDR3 sequence (DNA): TGCGCCAGCAGCTTGGAGGTGGGAGGGGATGAAAAACTGTTTTTT. Its protein is CASSLEVGGDEKLFF. The whole variable domain, remainder taken from reference TRBV5-1 and TRBJ1-4, is KAGVTQTPRYLIKTRGQQVTLSCSPISGHRSVSWYQQTPGQGLQFLFEYFSETQRNKGNFPGRFSGRQFSNSRSEMNVSTLELGDSALYLCASSLEVGGDEKLFFGSGTQLSVL.

The chain employs TRBV12-3 or TRBV12-4 and TRBJ1-2; no definite D call. The CDR3 sequence is 13 residues long. The V and J ends lost 2 bases and 0 bases respectively, with 4 bases between them. CDR3: CASSLPANYGYTF. CDR3 DNA sequence: TGTGCCAGCAGTTTACCTGCTAACTATGGCTACACCTTC.

The rearrangement uses TRBV5-4 and TRBJ1-2; D is undetermined. The length of the CDR3 is 13 residues. CDR1 and CDR2 from the germline V gene are SGHNT and YYREEE (reference sequence). Trimming left V 1 base short and J 4 bases short, with 8 bases between. The DNA for the CDR3 is TGTGCCAGCAGCTTGTCTAACCCCTATGGCTACACCTTC. Translation: CASSLSNPYGYTF.

The chain combines TRBV6-5 with TRBJ1-1; D is possibly TRBD1 (6 bases). Germline V CDR1 and CDR2: MNHEY, SVGAGI. The CDR3 runs 12 residues. The V gene lost 7 bases and the J gene lost 14 bases, with 20 bases spanning the gap. CDR3 bases: TGTGCCAGCAATCCTCGGAACAGGGAAGAATTCTTT. Translation gives CASNPRNREEFF.

The rearrangement joins TRBV5-8 to TRBJ1-2; 7 bases are shared with TRBD1. The CDR3 consists of 15 residues. CDR1 is SGHTS and CDR2 is YDEGEE in the germline V gene. Germline trimming cut 4 bases from V and 2 bases from J; bases unmatched to any gene: 8. CDR3 loop: CASSPPDRPNYGYTF. The CDR3 bases are TGTGCCAGCAGCCCCCCGGACAGGCCAAACTATGGCTACACCTTC.